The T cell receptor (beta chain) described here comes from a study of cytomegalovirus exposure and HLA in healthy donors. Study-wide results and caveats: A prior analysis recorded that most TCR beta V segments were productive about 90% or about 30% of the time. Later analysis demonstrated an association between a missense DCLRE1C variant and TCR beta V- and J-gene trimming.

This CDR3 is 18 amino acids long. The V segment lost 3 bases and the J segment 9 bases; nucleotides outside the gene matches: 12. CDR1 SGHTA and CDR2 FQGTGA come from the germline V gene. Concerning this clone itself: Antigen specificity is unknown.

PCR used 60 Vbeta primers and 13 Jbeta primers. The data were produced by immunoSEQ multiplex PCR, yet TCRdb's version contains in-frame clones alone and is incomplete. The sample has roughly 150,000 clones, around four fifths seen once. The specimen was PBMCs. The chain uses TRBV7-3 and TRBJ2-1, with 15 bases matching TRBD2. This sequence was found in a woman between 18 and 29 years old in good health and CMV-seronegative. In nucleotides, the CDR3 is TGTGCCAGCAGCTTCCTAGCCAGGACTAGCGGGGGGGCGTCTGAGCAGTTCTTC. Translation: CASSFLARTSGGASEQFF.